These 32 T cell receptor beta chains originate from one sample sequenced in a study of response to subunit inactivated influenza vaccine. TCRdb re-called the RT-PCR reads through MiXCR, storing one row per CDR3 protein. The sample records roughly 170,000 distinct CDR3 sequences, nearly 9.5% being singletons. The material was non-naive T cells sorted from PBMCs, obtained on the day of vaccination. The receptors come from a man between 45 and 60 years old who received an inactivated influenza vaccine.

This clonotype was counted a few times. J is TRBJ2-7 and V is TRBV5-1, with D tentatively TRBD2 (6 bases). Germline V gene lookup returns CDR1 SGHRS and CDR2 YFSETQ. V shed 0 bases and J shed 2 bases, with 12 bases lying between them. The CDR3 extends over 15 amino acids. The CDR3 loop reads CASSLAGRAAYEQYF. Here the CDR3 DNA reads TGCGCCAGCAGCTTGGCCGGGAGAGCCGCCTACGAGCAGTACTTC.

This clonotype was counted many times. V and J are TRBV12-3 or TRBV12-4 and TRBJ2-7; 7 nucleotides match TRBD1. This CDR3 comprises 14 residues. V lost 6 bases, J lost 7 bases, and 12 bases stayed unmatched. CDR3 protein: CASSPPIRQGEQYF. The CDR3 DNA reads as TGTGCCAGCAGCCCCCCTATAAGACAGGGAGAGCAGTACTTC.

Ten or more counts support this clonotype. The chain combines TRBV7-9 with TRBJ2-5, with TRBD2 matching over 7 bases. The V segment lost 4 bases and the J segment 5 bases; nucleotides outside the gene matches: 16. The CDR3 extends over 17 amino acids. From germline, CDR1 is SEHNR and CDR2 FQNEAQ (reference sequence). The CDR3 loop reads CASSSSWGLKKPETQYF. The CDR3 DNA follows: TGTGCCAGCAGCTCCTCTTGGGGACTAAAGAAACCGGAGACCCAGTACTTC.

This clonotype was seen more than once but under ten times. The rearrangement joins TRBV4-3 to TRBJ2-1, with D possibly matching TRBD1 (6 bases). The V end was cut by 0 bases, the J end by 7 bases, with 16 bases between. The CDR3 is 16 amino acids. The germline gives CDR1 LGHNA, CDR2 YSLEER. CDR3 region: CASSQEPQGNYNEQFF. The CDR3 nucleotides read TGCGCCAGCAGCCAAGAGCCACAGGGCAATTATAATGAGCAGTTCTTC.

This chain connects TRBV28 to TRBJ1-1, with a tentative D call TRBD1 (6 bases). The ends were cut back, 3 bases at V and 4 bases at J, with 15 bases in the middle. The CDR3 runs 15 residues. CDR1 is MDHEN, CDR2 SYDVKM, per germline. CDR3 amino acids: CASSFGGGRRTEAFF. CDR3 sequence (DNA): TGTGCCAGCAGTTTCGGAGGGGGTAGGCGCACTGAAGCTTTCTTT.

This rearrangement joins TRBV20-1 to TRBJ2-7; D is unclear. The germline gives CDR1 DFQATT, CDR2 SNEGSKA (reference sequence). V was trimmed by 1 base and J by 2 bases, leaving 9 bases between them. This CDR3 has 13 amino acids. CDR3 region: CSARGLVAYEQYF. The CDR3 bases are TGCAGTGCTAGAGGCCTAGTAGCCTACGAGCAGTACTTC.

The V and J genes are TRBV5-1 and TRBJ2-5; D gene ambiguous. The V gene lost 0 bases and the J gene lost 4 bases, with 13 bases spanning the gap. The CDR3 consists of 15 residues. CDR1 and CDR2 from the germline V gene are SGHRS and YFSETQ. CDR3 sequence: CASSLDRQAGETQYF. The CDR3 nucleotides are TGCGCCAGCAGCTTGGACCGGCAGGCTGGAGAGACCCAGTACTTC.

This clonotype was observed many times. The chain combines TRBV12-3 or TRBV12-4 with TRBJ2-3, with TRBD2 matching 8 bases. This CDR3 region has 16 residues. V trimming: 3 bases; J trimming: 4 bases; junction bases outside the gene matches: 9. CDR3 residues: CASSFHPGGLPDTQYF. CDR3 coding DNA: TGTGCCAGCAGTTTTCATCCGGGGGGGCTGCCAGATACGCAGTATTTT.

This clonotype has only a few counts. The chain's CDR3 is CASAEGPNTIYF. CDR3 coding DNA: TGTGCCAGCGCTGAGGGACCAAACACCATATATTTT. This chain uses TRBV7-9 with TRBJ1-3, with D possibly TRBD1 on 5 matching bases. Trimming pared 8 bases from V and 6 bases from J, leaving 11 bases between. Germline values: CDR1 SEHNR, CDR2 FQNEAQ (reference sequence). CDR3 length: 12 amino acids.

Ten or more counts support this clonotype. This sequence joins TRBV7-9 and TRBJ1-3; possibly TRBD1 for D (5 bases). The V end lost 6 bases, the J end lost 4 bases, and 13 bases lay between the germline ends. Germline V gene lookup returns CDR1 SEHNR and CDR2 FQNEAQ (reference sequence). This CDR3 has 14 amino acids. CDR3 coding DNA: TGTGCCAGCAGTACGGGGACGGCCGGAAACACCATATATTTT. This sequence encodes CASSTGTAGNTIYF.

This clonotype was recorded a few times. The V gene is TRBV4-3, the J gene TRBJ1-2; perhaps TRBD1 as D (6 bases). V was trimmed by 1 base and J by 1 base, leaving 16 bases between them. This CDR3 has 17 residues. Per germline, CDR1 LGHNA and CDR2 YSLEER. CDR3 nucleotides: TGCGCCAGCAGCCAAGGCACCGGGACACAAGTTAACTATGGCTACACCTTC. Translated, it gives CASSQGTGTQVNYGYTF.

This clonotype came up many times. This chain connects TRBV12-3 or TRBV12-4 to TRBJ2-3; D is perhaps TRBD2 (7 bases). V shed 10 bases and J shed 3 bases, with 17 bases lying between them. The CDR3 has 14 amino acids. CDR3 residues: CATRWGGGTDTQYF. The CDR3 nucleotides read TGTGCCACACGCTGGGGGGGCGGGACAGATACGCAGTATTTT.

There are a few counts of this clonotype. The chain couples TRBV28 to TRBJ1-2, with 7 positions matching TRBD1. Germline assignment: CDR1 MDHEN and CDR2 SYDVKM. Unmatched junction bases numbered 10, after V lost 4 bases and J lost 5 bases. The CDR3 has 15 amino acids. Here the CDR3 reads CASSWTGPTGYGYTF. The DNA for the CDR3 is TGTGCCAGCAGTTGGACAGGACCCACTGGGTATGGCTACACCTTC.

Comments on this clonotype: The junction does not match germline at one end; this may be a read error. The chain recombines TRBV11-3 with TRBJ2-2; 9 bases fit TRBD1. The CDR3 is 15 residues long. The V gene's germline CDR1 is SGHNT and CDR2 YENEEA. In nucleotides, the CDR3 is TGTGCCAGCAGCCCGCACAGGGGGCGCACCAGGGAGCTGTTTTTT. Its translation: CASSPHRGRTRELFF. The full variable domain, with the rest looked up from reference TRBV11-3 and TRBJ2-2, is EAGVVQSPRYKIIEKKQPVAFWCNPISGHNTLYWYLQNLGQGPELLIRYENEEAVDDSQLPKDRFSAERLKGVDSTLKIQPAELGDSAVYLCASSPHRGRTRELFFGEGSRLTVL.

The CDR3 loop reads CASSRGSGTDTQYF. CDR3 coding DNA: TGTGCCAGCAGCCGGGGGAGTGGCACAGATACGCAGTATTTT. The gene calls are TRBV12-3 or TRBV12-4 and TRBJ2-3; maybe TRBD2 (6 bases). The CDR3 consists of 14 residues. V lost 6 bases, J lost 1 base, and 11 bases lay in between.

This clonotype was detected a few times. This rearrangement joins TRBV7-3 to TRBJ2-1; TRBD1 agrees at 8 bases. V lost 2 bases and J lost 4; bases outside the gene matches: 4. This CDR3 spans 15 amino acids. Germline CDR1 and CDR2: SGHTA and FQGTGA. Here the CDR3 reads CASSLDRGPYNEQFF. The CDR3 coding sequence is TGTGCCAGCAGCTTAGACAGGGGACCTTACAATGAGCAGTTCTTC.

At least ten counts were recorded for this clonotype. The rearrangement links TRBV27 to TRBJ1-6; D might be TRBD1 (6 bases). Deletions cut 0 bases from V and 10 bases from J, with 16 bases between. Germline-derived CDR1 and CDR2 are MNHEY and SMNVEV (reference sequence). This CDR3 is built from 16 residues. CDR3 sequence (DNA): TGTGCCAGCAGTTTATCTTCCTGGGGGCGCGAATCACCCCTCCACTTT. This translates into CASSLSSWGRESPLHF.

Only a few counts were recorded for this clonotype. The CDR3 loop reads CASRQGQGSIAFF. CDR3 DNA: TGTGCCAGCAGACAGGGACAGGGGAGTATAGCTTTCTTT. The V and J genes are TRBV3-1 and TRBJ1-1; 10 positions agree with TRBD1. Unmatched junction bases numbered 8, after V lost 6 bases and J lost 10 bases. CDR3 length equals 13 residues. Germline loops: CDR1 LGHDT, CDR2 YNNKEL (reference sequence).

Many counts were recorded for this clonotype. The chain joins TRBV7-6 to TRBJ1-5; 10 nucleotides agree with TRBD1. In germline, CDR1 is SGHVS, CDR2 FNYEAQ. This CDR3 comprises 15 residues. The V and J ends lost 1 base and 7 bases, in that order; junction bases with no gene match: 4. CDR3 residues: CASSLGQGAKQPQHF. CDR3 coding DNA: TGTGCCAGCAGCTTAGGACAGGGGGCCAAACAGCCCCAGCATTTT.

This chain joins TRBV20-1 and TRBJ2-1; D remains unclear. The germline V gene has CDR1 DFQATT and CDR2 SNEGSKA (reference sequence). The CDR3 is 15 amino acids. The V gene lost 3 bases and the J gene lost 4 bases, with 16 bases spanning the gap. In DNA form, the CDR3 reads TGCAGTGCTAGGGATCTCGACCCCCCGTACAATGAGCAGTTCTTC. It codes for CSARDLDPPYNEQFF.

This sequence joins TRBV7-8 and TRBJ1-5; D call uncertain. CDR1 SGHVS and CDR2 FQNEAQ come from the germline V gene. The CDR3 loop spans 15 amino acids. V lost 1 base, J lost 0 bases, and 7 bases lay in between. CDR3 sequence reads: CASSLVGNSNQPQHF. CDR3 bases: TGTGCCAGCAGCTTAGTGGGTAATAGCAATCAGCCCCAGCATTTT. Variable domain in full (rest from reference TRBV7-8 and TRBJ1-5): GAGVSQSPRYKVAKRGQDVALRCDPISGHVSLFWYQQALGQGPEFLTYFQNEAQLDKSGLPSDRFFAERPEGSVSTLKIQRTQQEDSAVYLCASSLVGNSNQPQHFGDGTRLSIL.

Many counts were recorded for this clonotype. The rearrangement uses TRBV20-1 and TRBJ2-5, with 7 positions matching TRBD2. The V gene's germline CDR1 is DFQATT and CDR2 SNEGSKA (reference sequence). This CDR3 has 14 amino acids. Unmatched junction bases numbered 12, after V lost 7 bases and J lost 4 bases. The CDR3 bases are TGCAGTGACCGCCCGACCGGCGGGGGAGAGACCCAGTACTTC. It is translated as CSDRPTGGGETQYF.

The chain joins TRBV5-1 to TRBJ2-5, with 8 bases lining up with TRBD1. The germline V gene has CDR1 SGHRS and CDR2 YFSETQ. This CDR3 is built from 14 residues. The junction had 8 bases not matched to a gene; V was cut back by 5 bases and J by 5 bases. CDR3 DNA: TGCGCCAGCAGAACCGGGACAGGCCAGGAGACCCAGTACTTC. Its protein is CASRTGTGQETQYF.

As for this clonotype: Being one base from a much bigger clone, this may be a read error. This chain joins TRBV20-1 and TRBJ2-7; no clear D gene. The length of the CDR3 is 14 residues. The V end lost 0 bases, the J end lost 3 bases, and 12 bases lay between the germline ends. Germline CDR1 and CDR2: DFQATT and SNEGSKA (reference sequence). The CDR3 protein is CSARDPYTGYEQYF. The CDR3 DNA reads as TGCAGTGCTAGAGATCCCTACACGGGCTACGAGCAGTACTTC.

The CDR3 DNA is TGTGCCAGCAGTGACCCGACTAGCCCAAACTACGAGCAGTACTTC. Its translation is CASSDPTSPNYEQYF. V gene TRBV25-1 combines with J gene TRBJ2-7; TRBD2 matches at 7 bases. The CDR3 spans 15 residues. Germline V gene lookup returns CDR1 MGHDK and CDR2 SYGVNS. The V segment lost 3 bases and the J segment 3 bases; nucleotides outside the gene matches: 8.

The chain has TRBV5-6 and TRBJ1-2, with D unclear. V was cut by 9 bases and J by 5 bases, with 14 bases left in between. CDR1 is SGHDT and CDR2 is YYEEEE in the germline V gene. The CDR3 is 12 residues long. This chain's CDR3 is CAMGSGLYGYTF. The DNA for the CDR3 is TGTGCCATGGGCTCCGGGCTATATGGCTACACCTTC.

This chain links TRBV19 with TRBJ1-1; 8 nucleotides line up with TRBD1. The CDR3 spans 15 residues. Trimming cost V 5 bases and J 3 bases; bases outside gene matches: 8. Germline-derived CDR1 and CDR2 are LNHDA and SQIVND (reference sequence). CDR3: CASSVRTGIDTEAFF. The CDR3 nucleotides are TGTGCCAGTAGTGTAAGGACAGGGATCGACACTGAAGCTTTCTTT.

The rearrangement joins TRBV10-3 to TRBJ2-1; 7 positions match TRBD2. CDR1 and CDR2 (germline): ENHRY, SYGVKD. The CDR3 covers 19 residues. Germline trimming cut 3 bases from V and 5 bases from J; bases unmatched to any gene: 19. CDR3 in amino acids: CAISDPGLPTLNINNEQFF. The CDR3 DNA follows: TGTGCCATCAGTGATCCGGGACTACCAACTCTTAACATAAACAATGAGCAGTTCTTC.

Details on this clonotype: With a much larger clone just one base away, this may be a read error. The chain combines TRBV10-3 with TRBJ2-3, with D perhaps matching TRBD1 (6 bases). The germline V gene has CDR1 ENHRY and CDR2 SYGVKD. This CDR3 comprises 16 residues. Written as DNA, the CDR3 is TGTGCCATCAGTGAGCGTGGGGGAGCCAGGACAGATACGCAGAATTTT. Its protein product is CAISERGGARTDTQNF.

This clonotype turned up a few times. V gene TRBV20-1 combines with J gene TRBJ1-2; unclear D gene. V gave up 0 bases and J gave up 4 bases, with 9 bases separating them. The length of the CDR3 is 13 residues. Germline assignment: CDR1 DFQATT and CDR2 SNEGSKA (reference sequence). CDR3 DNA: TGCAGTGCTAGAGATGGTACGGCCTATGGCTACACCTTC. Translation: CSARDGTAYGYTF.

This clonotype appeared many times. Here the CDR3 reads CATSRRQGPSTDTQYF. The CDR3 DNA follows: TGTGCCACCAGCAGAAGACAGGGCCCGAGCACAGATACGCAGTATTTT. J is TRBJ2-3 and V is TRBV15, with 7 bases identical to TRBD1. Germline values: CDR1 LNHNV, CDR2 YYDKDF (reference sequence). V shed 2 bases, J shed 0 bases, and the junction held 5 bases outside the gene matches. The CDR3 runs to 16 residues.

This clonotype was picked up many times. This chain joins TRBV29-1 and TRBJ2-1; a possible D gene is TRBD2 (7 bases). V dropped 4 bases and J dropped 7 bases, with 23 bases sitting between them. The CDR3 is 16 residues long. From germline, CDR1 is SQVTM and CDR2 ANQGSEA. CDR3 nucleotides: TGCAGCGTTGCAATCGGGGGGCGCATACTCCCTAATGAGCAGTTCTTC. This translates into CSVAIGGRILPNEQFF.